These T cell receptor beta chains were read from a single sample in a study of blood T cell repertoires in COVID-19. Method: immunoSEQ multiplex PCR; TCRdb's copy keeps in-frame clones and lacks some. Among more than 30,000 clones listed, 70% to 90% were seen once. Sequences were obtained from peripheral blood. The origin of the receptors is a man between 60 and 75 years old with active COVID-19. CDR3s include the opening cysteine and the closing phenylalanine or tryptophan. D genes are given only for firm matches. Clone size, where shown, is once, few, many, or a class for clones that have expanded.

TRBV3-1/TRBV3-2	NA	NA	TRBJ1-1	CASSQGGRGAEAFF	TGTGCCAGCAGCCAAGGAGGTAGGGGTGCTGAAGCTTTCTTT
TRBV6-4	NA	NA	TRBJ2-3	CATSNRAWGTDTQYF	TGTGCCACCTCAAACAGGGCATGGGGCACAGATACGCAGTATTTT
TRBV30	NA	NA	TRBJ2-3	CAWRGGASTDTQYF	TGTGCCTGGAGGGGTGGGGCTAGCACAGATACGCAGTATTTT
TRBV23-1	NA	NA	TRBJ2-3	CASSQSDGPAGGDTQYF	TGCGCCAGCAGTCAATCGGACGGACCCGCCGGAGGAGATACGCAGTATTTT
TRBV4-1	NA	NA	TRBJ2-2	CASSPGTPTGELFF	TGCGCCAGCAGCCCTGGGACTCCTACCGGGGAGCTGTTTTTT
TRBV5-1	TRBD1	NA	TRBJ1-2	CASSLTGVNYGYTF	TGCGCCAGCAGCTTAACAGGGGTTAACTATGGCTACACCTTC
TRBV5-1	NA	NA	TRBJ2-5	CASSLLSGEETQYF	TGCGCCAGCAGCTTGCTTAGCGGCGAAGAGACCCAGTACTTC
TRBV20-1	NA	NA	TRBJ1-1	CSASPAGEGEAFF	TGCAGTGCTAGTCCCGCAGGGGAAGGTGAAGCTTTCTTT
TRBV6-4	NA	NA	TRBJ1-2	CASSDGGYGYTF	TGTGCCAGCAGTGACGGCGGCTATGGCTACACCTTC
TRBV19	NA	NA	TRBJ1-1	CASSISLGSAEAFF	TGTGCCAGTAGTATCAGCCTAGGGAGTGCTGAAGCTTTCTTT
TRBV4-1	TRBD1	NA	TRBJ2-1	CASSQRTGNNEQFF	TGCGCCAGCAGCCAACGGACAGGGAACAATGAGCAGTTCTTC
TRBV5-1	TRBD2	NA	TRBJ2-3	CASSPTGGAWRTDTQYF	TGCGCCAGCAGCCCCACGGGGGGGGCTTGGAGGACAGATACGCAGTATTTT
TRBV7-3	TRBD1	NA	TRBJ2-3	CASSAGQGTDTQYF	TGTGCCAGCAGCGCGGGACAGGGTACGGATACGCAGTATTTT
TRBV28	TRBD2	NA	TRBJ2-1	CASRPPGGYNEQFF	TGTGCCAGCAGACCTCCGGGGGGTTACAATGAGCAGTTCTTC
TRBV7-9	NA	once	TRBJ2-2	CASSLGTLPTGELFF	TGTGCCAGCAGCTTAGGGACATTGCCCACCGGGGAGCTGTTTTTT
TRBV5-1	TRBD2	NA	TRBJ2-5	CASSFSGSVETQYF	TGCGCCAGCAGCTTTAGCGGGAGTGTGGAGACCCAGTACTTC
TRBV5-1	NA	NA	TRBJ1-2	CASSLGTDGYTF	TGCGCCAGCAGCTTGGGGACAGACGGCTACACCTTC
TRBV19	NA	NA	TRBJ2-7	CASRSPEGTASYEQYF	TGTGCCAGTAGGTCCCCGGAGGGGACAGCCTCCTACGAGCAGTACTTC
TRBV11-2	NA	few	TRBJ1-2	CASSLTYDTAYYGYTF	TGTGCCAGCAGCTTAACATATGACACCGCCTACTATGGCTACACCTTC
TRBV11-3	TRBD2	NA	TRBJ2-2	CASSLGLAGGPDTGELFF	TGTGCCAGCAGCCTAGGACTAGCGGGAGGGCCTGACACCGGGGAGCTGTTTTTT
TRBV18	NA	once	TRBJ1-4	CASSPITLPNEKLFF	TGTGCCAGCTCACCAATAACTCTGCCTAATGAAAAACTGTTTTTT
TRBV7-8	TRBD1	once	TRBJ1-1	CASSPQGQKILGAFF	TGTGCCAGCAGCCCCCAGGGACAGAAGATCTTGGGAGCTTTCTTT
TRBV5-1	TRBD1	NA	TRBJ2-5	CASSLWGQDQETQYF	TGCGCCAGCAGCTTGTGGGGACAGGACCAAGAGACCCAGTACTTC
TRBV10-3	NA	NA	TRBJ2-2	CAISVEAVNTGELFF	TGTGCCATCAGTGTTGAAGCGGTGAACACCGGGGAGCTGTTTTTT
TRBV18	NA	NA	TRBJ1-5	CASSGGFLNQPQHF	TGTGCCAGCTCAGGGGGGTTTCTGAATCAGCCCCAGCATTTT
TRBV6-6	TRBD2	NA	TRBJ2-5	CASRPGLVVETQYF	TGTGCCAGCAGACCTGGACTAGTTGTCGAGACCCAGTACTTC
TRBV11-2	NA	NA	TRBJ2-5	CASSFPRAETQYF	TGTGCCAGCAGCTTCCCCCGCGCGGAGACCCAGTACTTC
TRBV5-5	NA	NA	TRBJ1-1	CASTSQISNTEAFF	TGTGCCAGCACCTCTCAGATCTCGAACACTGAAGCTTTCTTT
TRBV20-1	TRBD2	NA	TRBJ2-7	CSASEGGSRGYEQYF	TGCAGTGCTAGTGAGGGCGGGTCGCGGGGGTACGAGCAGTACTTC
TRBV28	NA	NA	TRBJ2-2	CASRSGIPGELFF	TGTGCCAGCAGATCTGGCATTCCGGGGGAGCTGTTTTTT
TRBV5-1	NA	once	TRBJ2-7	CASSFRLSGQSGSSYEQYF	TGCGCCAGCAGCTTTCGTCTTTCCGGCCAAAGCGGAAGCTCCTACGAGCAGTACTTC
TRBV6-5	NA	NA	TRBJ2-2	CASSYSGPNTGELFF	TGTGCCAGCAGTTACAGCGGGCCGAACACCGGGGAGCTGTTTTTT
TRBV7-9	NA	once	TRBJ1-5	CASSLGITGNQPQHF	TGTGCCAGCAGCTTAGGTATTACAGGGAATCAGCCCCAGCATTTT
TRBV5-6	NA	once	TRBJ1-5	CASSLEDAGSNQPQHF	TGTGCCAGCAGCTTGGAGGACGCAGGGTCCAATCAGCCCCAGCATTTT
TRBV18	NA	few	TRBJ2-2	CASSGLNTGELFF	TGTGCCAGCTCAGGGCTGAACACCGGGGAGCTGTTTTTT
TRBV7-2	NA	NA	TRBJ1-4	CASSLVPPLTNEKLFF	TGTGCCAGCAGCCTGGTGCCACCACTAACTAATGAAAAACTGTTTTTT
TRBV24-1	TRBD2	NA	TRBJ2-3	CATSDRTSGTDTQYF	TGTGCCACCAGTGATCGGACTAGCGGTACAGATACGCAGTATTTT
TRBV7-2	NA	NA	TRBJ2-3	CASSWGGLTDTQYF	TGTGCCAGCAGCTGGGGGGGGCTCACAGATACGCAGTATTTT
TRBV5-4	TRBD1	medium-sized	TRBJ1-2	CASSLGDRGSGYTF	TGTGCCAGCAGCTTGGGGGACAGGGGGAGCGGCTACACCTTC